This entry lists 17 T cell receptor beta chains sequenced from one sample in a study of T cells after yellow fever vaccination. In TCRdb, the 5' RACE reads were re-called with MiXCR into one record per CDR3 protein. The sample contains about 400,000 distinct CDR3 sequences, about 6% of which appear only once. The sequencing here drew on PBMCs, taken 5 days after the yellow fever booster vaccination. These receptors were collected from a man aged 25-45 years who received the YFV17D yellow fever vaccine.

Ten or more counts support this clonotype. This chain connects TRBV10-3 to TRBJ1-3, with 8 positions matching TRBD1. The CDR3 is 16 residues long. Per germline, CDR1 ENHRY and CDR2 SYGVKD. V lost 3 bases and J lost 0; bases outside the gene matches: 4. CDR3 nucleotide sequence: TGTGCCATCAGTGACCAGGGGGCCACCTCTGGAAACACCATATATTTT. Translated, it gives CAISDQGATSGNTIYF.

The chain employs TRBV27 and TRBJ2-1; D is perhaps TRBD2 (6 bases). Trimming pared 0 bases from V and 7 bases from J, leaving 13 bases between. Germline loops: CDR1 MNHEY, CDR2 SMNVEV (reference sequence). This CDR3 is 15 amino acids long. The CDR3 reads CASSLSAGFENEQFF. DNA of the CDR3: TGTGCCAGCAGTTTATCGGCGGGGTTTGAGAATGAGCAGTTCTTC.

This clonotype occurred a few times. V is TRBV11-2 and J is TRBJ2-5, with 12 bases matching TRBD2. J lost 1 base, V lost 3 bases, and 6 bases had no gene match. From germline, CDR1 is SGHAT and CDR2 FQNNGV. The length of the CDR3 is 17 residues. CDR3 sequence reads: CASSFRLAGGVQETQYF. DNA of the CDR3: TGTGCCAGCAGCTTCCGGCTAGCGGGAGGGGTCCAAGAGACCCAGTACTTC.

This clonotype was recorded many times. The V call is TRBV12-3 or TRBV12-4, the J call TRBJ2-1; 10 bases agree with TRBD1. This CDR3 comprises 15 residues. After removal of 6 bases from V and 6 bases from J, the junction contained 8 bases not matched to a gene. CDR3: CASSHIGTGVNEQFF. In nucleotides, the CDR3 is TGTGCCAGCAGCCACATAGGGACAGGGGTCAATGAGCAGTTCTTC.

In its sample, this clonotype was seen a few times. The rearrangement links TRBV27 to TRBJ2-1, with D uncertain. CDR3 size: 15 residues. Trimming left V 7 bases short and J 0 bases short, with 13 bases between. The germline V gene has CDR1 MNHEY and CDR2 SMNVEV (reference sequence). The CDR3 nucleotides are TGTGCCAGCACCCAACGGTCTAGCTCCTACAATGAGCAGTTCTTC. Amino acid sequence: CASTQRSSSYNEQFF.

This sequence joins TRBV12-3 or TRBV12-4 and TRBJ1-2, with 9 bases fitting TRBD1. The length of the CDR3 is 13 residues. The V segment lost 5 bases and the J segment 7 bases; nucleotides outside the gene matches: 5. CDR3 bases: TGTGCCAGCAGTGCCGGGACAGGGTTTGGCTACACCTTC. Its translation: CASSAGTGFGYTF.

The chain couples TRBV7-2 to TRBJ2-5; D is unresolved. V lost 5 bases and J 4 bases, leaving 5 bases between the germline ends. The CDR3 extends over 11 amino acids. Looked up from germline, CDR1 is SGHTA and CDR2 is FQGNSA. CDR3 nucleotide sequence: TGTGCCAGCAGCAACTTAGAGACCCAGTACTTC. This sequence encodes CASSNLETQYF.

The chain is built from TRBV4-3 and TRBJ2-7, with 7 bases fitting TRBD2. This CDR3 is built from 15 residues. CDR1 and CDR2 (germline): LGHNA, YSLEER. With 0 bases clipped from V and 3 bases from J, the junction kept 5 bases outside the gene matches. This chain's CDR3 is CASSQELARGYEQYF. DNA for the CDR3: TGCGCCAGCAGCCAAGAACTAGCGAGAGGCTACGAGCAGTACTTC.

At least ten counts were recorded for this clonotype. V usage is TRBV20-1 and J usage is TRBJ2-1; D tentatively reads TRBD1 or TRBD2 (5 bases each). Germline V lookup: CDR1 DFQATT, CDR2 SNEGSKA (reference sequence). V was clipped by 0 bases and J by 14 bases, with 11 bases between them. CDR3 length equals 11 residues. CDR3 amino acids: CSARDSVGEFF. CDR3 in DNA: TGCAGTGCTAGAGATAGCGTGGGGGAGTTCTTC.

This clonotype appeared many times. The V gene is TRBV12-3 or TRBV12-4, the J gene TRBJ2-1; D remains unclear. CDR3 length: 15 residues. Trimming took 7 bases from V and 5 from J, leaving 18 bases between them. This CDR3 reads CASTLPGARDNEQFF. For the CDR3, the DNA is TGTGCCAGCACGCTGCCCGGAGCGAGAGACAATGAGCAGTTCTTC.

V and J are TRBV6-1 and TRBJ1-1; no reliable D call. Germline V gives CDR1 MNHNS, CDR2 SASEGT. V lost 7 bases and J 7 bases, leaving 16 bases between the germline ends. CDR3 length equals 13 residues. The CDR3 DNA sequence: TGTGCCAGCAATCAAATTAGGAGTGGTGAAGCTTTCTTT. It codes for CASNQIRSGEAFF.

A few counts support this clonotype. The chain employs TRBV6-1 and TRBJ2-7; 10 positions agree with TRBD1. Germline CDR1 is MNHNS and CDR2 is SASEGT. The CDR3 covers 15 residues. Losses at the gene ends were 2 bases for V and 3 bases for J; bases not matched to a gene: 4. The CDR3 region is CASSEPGQGRYEQYF. The DNA of the CDR3 is TGTGCCAGCAGTGAACCGGGACAGGGGCGCTACGAGCAGTACTTC.

The rearrangement uses TRBV7-2 and TRBJ2-5; the D is unclear. Between the trimmed V and J ends, which lost 5 bases and 7 bases, there was a span of 11 bases. The CDR3 runs 12 residues. Germline V lookup: CDR1 SGHTA, CDR2 FQGNSA. CDR3 nucleotides: TGTGCCAGCAGCAGGCCAGCAGGGACCCAGTACTTC. This sequence encodes CASSRPAGTQYF.

This clonotype was observed a few times. CDR3 residues: CASSLERGTYNEQFF. Written as DNA, the CDR3 is TGTGCCAGCAGCTTAGAGCGGGGAACCTACAATGAGCAGTTCTTC. The chain recombines TRBV7-2 with TRBJ2-1; 7 nucleotides line up with TRBD2. The germline CDR1 and CDR2 sequences are SGHTA and FQGNSA. The V gene end was trimmed by 1 base and the J gene end by 2 bases; junction bases not matched to a gene: 2. The CDR3 is 15 amino acids.

The chain employs TRBV29-1 and TRBJ2-7; D uncertain. Germline lookup yields CDR1 SQVTM and CDR2 ANQGSEA. The CDR3 covers 13 residues. Trimming pared 1 base from V and 0 bases from J, leaving 7 bases between. For the CDR3, the DNA is TGCAGCGTTGAAGCTCAAAACTCCTACGAGCAGTACTTC. This translates into CSVEAQNSYEQYF.

This clonotype has just a few counts. The chain uses TRBV29-1 and TRBJ2-5; D gene ambiguous. The CDR3 loop spans 11 amino acids. The germline V gene has CDR1 SQVTM and CDR2 ANQGSEA. V shed 8 bases and J shed 5 bases, with 12 bases lying between them. In DNA form, the CDR3 reads TGCAGCTTGAACAGTCCGGAGACCCAGTACTTC. This gives the protein CSLNSPETQYF.

As for this clonotype: It may be a read error: a sequence one base away is much more abundant. The J gene is TRBJ2-5, the V gene TRBV7-2, with 7 bases matching TRBD2. Trimming took 5 bases from V and 3 from J; bases not matched to a gene: 12. Germline V CDR1 and CDR2: SGHTA, FQGNSA. The CDR3 has 16 residues. CDR3 DNA: TGTGCCAGCAGCAAAGTACTAGCGCAACCCGAAGAGACCCAGTACTTC. Protein sequence: CASSKVLAQPEETQYF.